The present T cell receptor (beta chain) was sequenced within a study of CD8+ T cells in alopecia areata listed by TCRdb under 2018. Background for the entire study: Treated patients were enrolled in an open-label pilot trial of oral tofacitinib at 5 to 10 mg twice daily for moderate-to-severe alopecia areata. Patients stayed on tofacitinib for 6 to 18 months and then had 6 months of follow-up off drug so that delayed response and recurrence could be assessed. Disease severity in treated patients was measured with the SALT score, which quantifies the percentage of affected scalp surface area. To study T cell clonal expansion in alopecia areata, the researchers applied high-throughput TCRbeta sequencing to both the C3H/HeJ mouse model and human patients. Scalp tissue and sorted CD4+ and CD8+ peripheral blood T cells from patchy and totalis/universalis alopecia areata patients and from healthy controls were covered by human TCRbeta sequencing. Biopsies were taken from tofacitinib-treated patients at baseline and again at 4 and 24 weeks into treatment, and several of those patients also had a later scalp biopsy. Scalp clonality was compared across normal scalp (n=4), patchy alopecia areata scalp (n=8), and alopecia totalis/universalis scalp (n=8). RNA was obtained with the PAXgene miRNA kit for fixed scalp, the miRNeasy kit for PBMCs, and the RNeasy kit for mouse skin. TCRbeta CDR3 regions were amplified by immunoSEQ multiplex PCR using 35 Vbeta forward and 13 Jbeta reverse primers. Results and caveats for the whole study, not just this receptor: Scalp clonality and the number of expanded CD8+ clones among the top 100 scalp clones were significantly decreased by tofacitinib. Lesional scalp, especially in alopecia totalis/universalis, showed higher clonality and more expanded CD8+ clones than normal scalp, suggesting antigenic drive. Resident alphabeta T cells in normal human skin are also sequenced, complicating scalp TCR repertoire analysis, unlike mouse skin dominated by gammadelta T cells. Because the treated cohort was small and included a single nonresponder, larger studies are needed to assess links between baseline CD8+ expansion and response. During tofacitinib treatment, many expanded lesional clones remained in scalp and blood, and this persistence may partly explain relapse after treatment is stopped. Shared TCR sequences between patients were less evident than in mice, which may be partly attributable to HLA diversity in the patient population.

The label giving this sample's treatment or condition can be read as: oral pan-JAK inhibitor, 5-10 mg twice daily. From alopecia areata patients, peripheral blood was collected along with lesional scalp punch biopsies. After PBMCs were isolated by density centrifugation and stained for CD3, CD4 and CD8, a FACSAria was used to sort CD4+ and CD8+ T cells. As concerns this clone: Its antigen remains undetermined. Base qualities were left out, and no much larger clone turns up one base away.

The library was made by the immunoSEQ multiplex PCR assay. For TCR sequencing, RNA was extracted from every sample and reverse transcribed into cDNA to serve as template. First-strand cDNA was synthesized with SuperScript III using a 2:1 mix of oligo-dT and random hexamers. A synthetic immune receptor repertoire was used to gauge amplification bias, and whatever bias remained was removed computationally. The authors' analysis ran thus. After raw reads were preprocessed to remove errors, the CDR3 was defined following IMGT conventions as running from the conserved cysteine to phenylalanine. Clonality was calculated as 1 minus Shannon entropy normalized by log2 of the number of productive unique TCRs. Whether each scalp clone was CD4 or CD8 was inferred by checking scalp TCRbeta sequences against the CD4 and CD8 repertoires from sorted blood. TCRdb re-hosts the immuneACCESS table, in-frame sequences only. Its copies lack some clones; in the studies checked, an unresolved V gene accounts for under half of them, and the cause for the rest is not known. V, J and clone size are taken as reported in that table, and D and trimming were inferred from the DNA itself. The sample table holds about 100,000 clones, of which approximately 63% were seen once. Around 17% of the sample is in the top ten clones.

CDR1 and CDR2 are drawn from the germline V gene (reference sequence): SGHNT, YYREEE. The cysteine opens and the phenylalanine closes a CDR3 of 15 amino acids. The DNA shown is the 45-base CDR3, in frame from base 1. Compared with germline, V lacks 4 bases and J lacks 8 bases; bases without a gene match: 11. The sample in question was CD8+ T cells sorted from blood, obtained at roughly week 55, from a patient treated with tofacitinib. This clonotype originated in a human donor with alopecia areata. The chain was built from TRBV5-4 and TRBJ2-1; TRBD1 agrees with 8 junctional bases. The CDR3: CASSRTGWEDDEQFF. The DNA reads TGTGCCAGCAGCCGGACAGGGTGGGAAGACGATGAGCAGTTCTTC.